This is a list of T cell receptor beta chains from one sample in a study of blood T cell repertoires in COVID-19. TCRdb's table, derived via immunoSEQ multiplex PCR, lists solely in-frame clones and lacks some. The table has some 300,000 clones, approximately 90% seen once; the top ten hold roughly 6%. Sequenced input: peripheral blood. The source is a woman in her fifties or sixties with COVID-19, enrolled during active disease. Both conserved end residues are part of each CDR3.

TRBJ1-2,TRBV25-1,CASSHGAGGYTF
TRBJ1-2,TRBV30,CAWTLRVGRNYGYTF
TRBJ2-7,TRBV30,CAWSVRSGVVSYEQYF
TRBJ1-2,TRBV3-1/TRBV3-2,CASSQDRPAVLWTVMNYGYTF
TRBJ1-2,TRBV27,CASSLGGGQGAIYGYTF
TRBJ1-2,TRBV29-1,CSGTRVDGYTF
TRBJ2-7,TRBV11-3,CASTVGTASPEQYF
TRBJ2-1,TRBV6-5,CASSYSQLAAYNEQFF
TRBJ2-5,TRBV6-5,CASSYNPGTPKETQYF
TRBJ1-1,TRBV6-5,CASSLTGRTEAFF
TRBJ2-7,TRBV29-1,CSAKTGTYEQYF
TRBJ2-5,TRBV30,CAWSPGTGDLGTQYF
TRBJ2-3,TRBV11-2,CASSFTTGADTQYF
TRBJ2-7,TRBV29-1,CSVEGDNPGLAREQYF
TRBJ2-3,TRBV6-5,CASSWGSFEDTQYF
TRBJ1-1,TRBV5-1,CASRTQTVNTEAFF
TRBJ2-3,TRBV2,CASSEDPPGGRASHTQYF
TRBJ2-5,TRBV30,CAWSEGQGGGETQYF
TRBJ1-5,TRBV18,CASSPQGNSNQPQHF
TRBJ2-7,TRBV19,CASSIGPSGSYEQYF
TRBJ2-1,TRBV5-1,CASSRLAGASYNEQFF
TRBJ2-5,TRBV19,CASRERGTSSETQYF
TRBJ2-1,TRBV7-2,CASILTWASGREEFF
TRBJ2-5,TRBV7-9,CASSTSGSTETQYF
TRBJ2-5,TRBV14,CASSPGQGEIQETQYF
TRBJ2-7,TRBV5-1,CASSLGQGAYEQYF
TRBJ2-5,TRBV30,CAWSVWDRETQYF
TRBJ2-1,TRBV2,CASNSAGNTYNEQFF
TRBJ2-7,TRBV7-8,CASSFEVSYEQYF
TRBJ2-5,TRBV24-1,CAIQGRETQYF
TRBJ2-5,TRBV6-5,CASSHRGRETQYF
TRBJ2-2,TRBV5-4,CASSAGQVTGELFF